This section outlines one TCR beta chain sequence together with its context. The antigen is unknown. This sample was taken from a study of radiotherapy plus CTLA-4 blockade in lung cancer. Study information: Among patients, under 20% showed objective responses, and approximately 29% had disease control.

Ipilimumab CTLA-4 blockade and focal radiation were given to patients with chemo-refractory metastatic non-small-cell lung cancer. Whole-study results and caveats: With interferon-beta, early dynamics of blood T cell clones were reported to best predict response. Clones derived from tumor TCRs expanded in blood after radiotherapy plus ipilimumab.

V was shortened by 4 bases and J by 1 base, with 13 bases between the two germline ends. The germline V gene has CDR1 MGHRA and CDR2 YSYEKL. This CDR3 is built from 15 residues. TCRdb's table, derived via immunoSEQ multiplex PCR, lists solely in-frame clones and lacks some. The sample consists of some 120,000 clones, 81% of them appearing once. Here the sequenced sample was peripheral blood, taken from a patient treated with radiotherapy plus ipilimumab. The sequence was collected from a human donor with non-small cell lung cancer that progressed on radiotherapy plus ipilimumab. Some clones in this sample may be carry-over from other donors' samples. The chain recombines TRBV4-1 with TRBJ1-2; D gene uncertain. As DNA, the CDR3 is TGCGCCAGCAGCCGTCCCGGTGCAGATAACTATGGCTACACCTTC. Its protein is CASSRPGADNYGYTF.